The entry below describes one T cell receptor beta chain. The target antigen is unknown. This entry belongs to a study of PD-1 blockade in classical Hodgkin lymphoma. Findings and limits, study-wide: Complete responders entered with baseline diversity on par with newly diagnosed patients, the results showed.

Time point reported: cycle 4 day 1 (C4D1), after 6 weeks of nivolumab. Every patient relapsed after autologous stem cell transplantation, and brentuximab vedotin exposure varied. TCRdb's table, derived via immunoSEQ multiplex PCR, lists solely in-frame clones and lacks some. The sample includes roughly 100,000 clones, around four fifths of them seen just once. V was pared by 1 base and J by 4 bases, with 13 bases between. CDR1 MNHEY and CDR2 SMNVEV come from the germline V gene (reference sequence). The CDR3 covers 15 residues. The sequencing used peripheral blood mononuclear cells (PBMCs), collected before the fourth cycle of nivolumab. This sequence joins TRBV27 and TRBJ1-2, with a tentative D call TRBD1 (5 bases). The source is a human donor with classical Hodgkin lymphoma. As DNA, the CDR3 is TGTGCCAGCAGTTTATTGGGGGAAGCTATCTATGGCTACACCTTC. Its protein is CASSLLGEAIYGYTF.